The rows below give T cell receptor beta chains drawn from one sample of a study of blood T cell repertoires in COVID-19. Method: immunoSEQ multiplex PCR; TCRdb's copy keeps in-frame clones and lacks some. The data show around 180,000 clones, around 67% seen once. The sequencing input was peripheral blood. These receptors all stem from an elderly woman with acute or convalescent COVID-19. Each CDR3 is given with its conserved first and last residue. Size is omitted from some rows. Given values are once, few, many or a class for expanded clones.

v_gene: TRBV28; abundance: few; CDR3aa: CASNRSIRGGVKIF
v_gene: TRBV5-5; abundance: .; CDR3aa: CASSGQGNTEAFF
v_gene: TRBV4-1; abundance: once; CDR3aa: CASSQALASLGGTGIPGEQYF
v_gene: TRBV2; abundance: .; CDR3aa: CASSEEGTVTGSPLHF
v_gene: TRBV6-1; abundance: .; CDR3aa: CASSEAWGVGSPLHF
v_gene: TRBV7-8; abundance: .; CDR3aa: CASSSLDGTDRGVYGYTF
v_gene: TRBV4-1; abundance: .; CDR3aa: CASSLLVSSYNEQFF
v_gene: TRBV10-3; abundance: once; CDR3aa: CAIRGGTGRSPAYEQYF
v_gene: TRBV6-2/TRBV6-3; abundance: .; CDR3aa: CASSYNPSGSYTGELFF
v_gene: TRBV4-1; abundance: few; CDR3aa: CASSQPALATSGPTDTQYF
v_gene: TRBV3-1/TRBV3-2; abundance: .; CDR3aa: CASSQGERDQPQHF
v_gene: TRBV6-5; abundance: .; CDR3aa: CASSYEGANTGELFF
v_gene: TRBV19; abundance: .; CDR3aa: CASTGTGTYNEQFF
v_gene: TRBV15; abundance: .; CDR3aa: CATSPGLADHNEQFF
v_gene: TRBV18; abundance: .; CDR3aa: CASSFGQGASDEQYF
v_gene: TRBV19; abundance: once; CDR3aa: CASRVASGRAGQFF
v_gene: TRBV5-1; abundance: .; CDR3aa: CASSPLQGANTEAFF
v_gene: TRBV9; abundance: .; CDR3aa: CASSVGGSTDTQYF
v_gene: TRBV5-1; abundance: .; CDR3aa: CASGSGTGSFEQYF
v_gene: TRBV5-4; abundance: once; CDR3aa: CASSPPSHYGYTF
v_gene: TRBV30; abundance: .; CDR3aa: CAWSGGRLQETQYF
v_gene: TRBV6-6; abundance: .; CDR3aa: CASSPTGGTGEKLFF
v_gene: TRBV6-6; abundance: .; CDR3aa: CASSHRSQGNTEAFF
v_gene: TRBV2; abundance: .; CDR3aa: CASSENRAGYTF
v_gene: TRBV19; abundance: .; CDR3aa: CASSIGPAGDSKQFF
v_gene: TRBV19; abundance: .; CDR3aa: CASSMTQGWGEKLFF
v_gene: TRBV10-3; abundance: .; CDR3aa: CAISQTGEGANVLTF
v_gene: TRBV7-8; abundance: .; CDR3aa: CASSPGNSPYGYTF
v_gene: TRBV15; abundance: .; CDR3aa: CATSSSRWAEQYF
v_gene: TRBV4-3; abundance: once; CDR3aa: CASSQDHRVRETQYF
v_gene: TRBV11-2; abundance: .; CDR3aa: CASSLTRYNEQFF
v_gene: TRBV5-1; abundance: .; CDR3aa: CASSLAPDRNIQYF
v_gene: TRBV5-1; abundance: .; CDR3aa: CASSLRGTAPLDEQFF
v_gene: TRBV7-2; abundance: .; CDR3aa: CASSYAGTDTQYF
v_gene: TRBV11-2; abundance: .; CDR3aa: CASSLGLQETQYF
v_gene: TRBV6-1; abundance: .; CDR3aa: CASSELTVNQPQHF
v_gene: TRBV6-5; abundance: .; CDR3aa: CASSSQVTEQYF
v_gene: TRBV19; abundance: .; CDR3aa: CASSGEPNQPQHF
v_gene: TRBV4-1; abundance: .; CDR3aa: CASSQGLGTSGSNEQFF
v_gene: TRBV7-2; abundance: .; CDR3aa: CASSHPDRGYGYTF
v_gene: TRBV20-1; abundance: once; CDR3aa: CSASPGLASYEQYF
v_gene: TRBV6-1; abundance: few; CDR3aa: CASSESWETEAFF
v_gene: TRBV28; abundance: few; CDR3aa: CASIPSGVDTQYF
v_gene: TRBV11-3; abundance: .; CDR3aa: CASSLGGTGGTDTQYF
v_gene: TRBV5-4; abundance: .; CDR3aa: CASSDAGFYNEQFF
v_gene: TRBV28; abundance: .; CDR3aa: CASSFSTGQPQHF
v_gene: TRBV6-6; abundance: .; CDR3aa: CASSGPGDRKGDTF
v_gene: TRBV7-2; abundance: .; CDR3aa: CASSLPSDEQFF
v_gene: TRBV5-6; abundance: .; CDR3aa: CASSLGSSGANVLTF
v_gene: TRBV28; abundance: .; CDR3aa: CASSLDSSIYGYTF
v_gene: TRBV5-1; abundance: .; CDR3aa: CASSKDRADTGELFF
v_gene: TRBV6-5; abundance: .; CDR3aa: CASSYGTGTENYEQYF
v_gene: TRBV27; abundance: .; CDR3aa: CASSPSGDSYNEQFF
v_gene: TRBV11-2; abundance: .; CDR3aa: CASSLGQGMMAEQYF
v_gene: TRBV21-1; abundance: once; CDR3aa: CASSRVEVRQGRKKLFF
v_gene: TRBV14; abundance: .; CDR3aa: CASSQNSGRGDTQYF